These 3 T cell receptor beta chains were all obtained from the same sample, sequenced in a study of early T cells in non-severe SARS-CoV-2 infection. TCRdb re-derived calls from the 5' RACE reads in MiXCR, one entry per CDR3 protein. The sample has 64,000 or so distinct CDR3 sequences, around 11% seen once. The sample in question was whole blood, obtained at baseline. The receptor source for this set is an adult who was a healthcare worker with PCR-confirmed SARS-CoV-2 infection or an uninfected control (not recorded which).

In this sample, this clonotype turned up a few times. The genes are TRBV7-9 and TRBJ2-3; D is undetermined. The CDR3 loop spans 16 amino acids. Germline V lookup: CDR1 SEHNR, CDR2 FQNEAQ (reference sequence). V was pared by 4 bases and J by 0 bases, with 14 bases between. The CDR3: CASSSRRVTSTDTQYF. The CDR3 DNA reads as TGTGCCAGCAGCTCCCGACGGGTTACTAGCACAGATACGCAGTATTTT.

CDR3 sequence (DNA): TGTGCCAGCAGTTCGGGGGTAGCGGGCTATCAAGAGACCCAGTACTTC. Its protein product is CASSSGVAGYQETQYF. This chain uses TRBV6-6 with TRBJ2-5; 7 bases align to TRBD2. Germline CDR1 MNHNY, CDR2 SVGAGI (reference sequence). Unmatched junction bases numbered 10, after V lost 4 bases and J lost 2 bases. The CDR3 sequence is 16 residues long.

This clonotype was found many times. CDR3 residues: CASSQGEQYF. The CDR3 DNA sequence: TGTGCCAGCAGTCAAGGCGAGCAGTACTTC. The genes are TRBV2 and TRBJ2-7, with D hard to call. Germline values: CDR1 SNHLY, CDR2 FYNNEI. The CDR3 consists of 10 residues. V was trimmed by 5 bases and J by 6 bases, leaving 5 bases between them.